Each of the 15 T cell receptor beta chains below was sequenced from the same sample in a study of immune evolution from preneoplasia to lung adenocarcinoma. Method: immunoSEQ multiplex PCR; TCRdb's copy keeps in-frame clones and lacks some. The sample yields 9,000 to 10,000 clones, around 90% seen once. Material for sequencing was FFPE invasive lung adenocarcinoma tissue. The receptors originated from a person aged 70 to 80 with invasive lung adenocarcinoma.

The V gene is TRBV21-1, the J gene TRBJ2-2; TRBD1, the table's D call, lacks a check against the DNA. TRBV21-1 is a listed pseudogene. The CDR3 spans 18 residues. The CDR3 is CASSKVPTGGEGHRELFF. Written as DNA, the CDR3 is TGTGCCAGCAGCAAAGTACCCACAGGGGGGGAGGGCCACCGGGAGCTGTTTTTT.

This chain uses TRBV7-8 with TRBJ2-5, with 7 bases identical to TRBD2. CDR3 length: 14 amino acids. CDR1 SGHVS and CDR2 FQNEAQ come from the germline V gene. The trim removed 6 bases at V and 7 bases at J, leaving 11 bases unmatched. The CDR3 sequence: CASSFPHGEGTQYF. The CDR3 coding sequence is TGTGCCAGCAGTTTCCCCCATGGGGAGGGGACCCAGTACTTC.

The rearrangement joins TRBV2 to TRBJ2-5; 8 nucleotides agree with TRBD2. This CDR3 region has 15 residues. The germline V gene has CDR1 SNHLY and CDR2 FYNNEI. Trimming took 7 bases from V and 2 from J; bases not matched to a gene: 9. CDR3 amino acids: CASTAIGTRQETQYF. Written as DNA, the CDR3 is TGTGCCAGCACCGCCATCGGGACTAGACAAGAGACCCAGTACTTC.

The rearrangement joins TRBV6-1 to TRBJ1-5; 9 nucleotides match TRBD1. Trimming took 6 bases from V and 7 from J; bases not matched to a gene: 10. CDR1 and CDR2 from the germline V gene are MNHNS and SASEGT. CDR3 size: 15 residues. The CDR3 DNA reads TGTGCCAGCAGCCCAGCGGGGACAGGGATACAGCCCCAGCATTTT. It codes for CASSPAGTGIQPQHF.

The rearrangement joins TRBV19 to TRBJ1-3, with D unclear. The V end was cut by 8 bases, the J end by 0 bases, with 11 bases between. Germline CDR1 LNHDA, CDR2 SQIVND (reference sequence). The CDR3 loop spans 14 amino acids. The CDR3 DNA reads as TGTGCCAGTGGGCCCCAAATCTCTGGAAACACCATATATTTT. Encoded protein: CASGPQISGNTIYF.

Here the CDR3 DNA reads TGTGCCAGCAGCCCGGCAGGGATGCACGAGCAGTACTTC. As protein: CASSPAGMHEQYF. This sequence joins TRBV9 and TRBJ2-7, with TRBD1 as a possible D gene (5 bases). CDR1 and CDR2 from the germline V gene are SGDLS and YYNGEE. The CDR3 contains 13 residues. V shed 4 bases and J shed 5 bases, with 13 bases lying between them.

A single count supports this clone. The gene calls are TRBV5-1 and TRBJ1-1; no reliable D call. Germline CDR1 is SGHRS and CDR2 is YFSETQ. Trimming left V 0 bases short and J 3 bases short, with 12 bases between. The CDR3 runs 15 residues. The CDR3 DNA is TGCGCCAGCAGCTTGGCCCCGGGCCTTGACACTGAAGCTTTCTTT. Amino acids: CASSLAPGLDTEAFF.

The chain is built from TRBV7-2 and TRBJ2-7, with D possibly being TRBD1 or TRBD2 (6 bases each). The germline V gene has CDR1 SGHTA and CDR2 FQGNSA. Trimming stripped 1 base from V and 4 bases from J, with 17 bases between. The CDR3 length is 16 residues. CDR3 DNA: TGTGCCAGCAGCTTAGGCGAGGGGGGTATGGGGTACGAGCAGTACTTC. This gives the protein CASSLGEGGMGYEQYF.

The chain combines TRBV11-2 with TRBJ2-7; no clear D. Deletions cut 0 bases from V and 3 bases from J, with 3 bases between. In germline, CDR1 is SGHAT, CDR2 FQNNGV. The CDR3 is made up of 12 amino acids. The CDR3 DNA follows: TGTGCCAGCAGCTTAGACCACTACGAGCAGTACTTC. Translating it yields CASSLDHYEQYF.

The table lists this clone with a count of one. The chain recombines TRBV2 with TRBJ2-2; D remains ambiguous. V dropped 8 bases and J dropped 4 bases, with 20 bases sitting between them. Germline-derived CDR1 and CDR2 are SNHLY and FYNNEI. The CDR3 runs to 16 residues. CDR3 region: CASAVLRGSGTGELFF. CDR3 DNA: TGTGCCAGCGCGGTCCTCAGAGGAAGTGGCACCGGGGAGCTGTTTTTT.

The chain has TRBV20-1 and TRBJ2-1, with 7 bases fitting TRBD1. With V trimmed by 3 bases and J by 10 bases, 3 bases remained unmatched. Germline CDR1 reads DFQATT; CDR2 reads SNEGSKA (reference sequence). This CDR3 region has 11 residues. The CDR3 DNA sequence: TGCAGTGCTAGTGGGGACAGAGAGCAGTTCTTC. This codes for CSASGDREQFF.

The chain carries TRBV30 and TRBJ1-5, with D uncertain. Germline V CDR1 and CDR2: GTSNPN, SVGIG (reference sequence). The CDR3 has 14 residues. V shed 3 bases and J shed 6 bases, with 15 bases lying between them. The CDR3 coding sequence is TGTGCCTGGAGCGCCGCCCTGCCTGGTCAGCCCCAGCATTTT. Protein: CAWSAALPGQPQHF.

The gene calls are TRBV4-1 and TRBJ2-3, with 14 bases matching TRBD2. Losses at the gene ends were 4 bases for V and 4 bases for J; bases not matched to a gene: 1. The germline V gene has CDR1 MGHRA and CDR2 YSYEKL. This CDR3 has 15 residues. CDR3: CASSPGLAGADTQYF. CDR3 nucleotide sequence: TGCGCCAGCAGCCCGGGACTAGCGGGAGCAGATACGCAGTATTTT.

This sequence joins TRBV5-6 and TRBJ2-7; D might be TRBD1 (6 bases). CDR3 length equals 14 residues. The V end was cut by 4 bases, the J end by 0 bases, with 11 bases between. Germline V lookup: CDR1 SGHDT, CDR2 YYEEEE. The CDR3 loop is CASSHYRDSYEQYF. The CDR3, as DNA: TGTGCCAGCAGCCATTACAGGGACTCCTACGAGCAGTACTTC. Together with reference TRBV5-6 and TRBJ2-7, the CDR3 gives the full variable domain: DAGVTQSPTHLIKTRGQQVTLRCSPKSGHDTVSWYQQALGQGPQFIFQYYEEEERQRGNFPDRFSGHQFPNYSSELNVNALLLGDSALYLCASSHYRDSYEQYFGPGTRLTVT.

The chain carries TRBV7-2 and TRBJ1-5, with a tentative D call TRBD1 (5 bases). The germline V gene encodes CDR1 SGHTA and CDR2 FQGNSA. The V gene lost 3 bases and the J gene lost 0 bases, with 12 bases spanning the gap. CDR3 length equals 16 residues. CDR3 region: CASSLGVPYSNQPQHF. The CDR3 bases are TGTGCCAGCAGCTTGGGGGTTCCCTATAGCAATCAGCCCCAGCATTTT.